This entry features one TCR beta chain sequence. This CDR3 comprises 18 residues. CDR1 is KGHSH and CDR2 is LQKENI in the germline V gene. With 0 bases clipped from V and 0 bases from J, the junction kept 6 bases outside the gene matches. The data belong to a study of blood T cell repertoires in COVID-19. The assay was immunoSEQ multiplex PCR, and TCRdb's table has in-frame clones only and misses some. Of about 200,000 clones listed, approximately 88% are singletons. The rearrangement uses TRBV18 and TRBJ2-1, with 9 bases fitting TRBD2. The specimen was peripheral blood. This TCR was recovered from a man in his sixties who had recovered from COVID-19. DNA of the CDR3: TGTGCCAGCTCACCACCGGGGGCTAGCGGGGCCTCCTACAATGAGCAGTTCTTC. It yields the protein CASSPPGASGASYNEQFF.